This T cell receptor beta chain was captured by sequencing in a study of response to subunit inactivated influenza vaccine. General study results and limits: Researchers suggested that each seasonal influenza vaccination recruits few new T cells.

Per the germline V gene, CDR1 is DFQATT and CDR2 is SNEGSKA (reference sequence). Trimming left V 4 bases short and J 7 bases short, with 8 bases between. The CDR3 spans 10 residues. TCRdb recomputed calls from the RT-PCR reads with MiXCR, one row per CDR3 protein. The repertoire consists of about 700,000 distinct CDR3 sequences, with about 15% occurring once and the leading ten covering less than 9%. Notes on this clonotype: Its antigen is undetermined.

This TCR derives from a man aged 45-65 years who received an inactivated influenza vaccine. The V and J genes are TRBV20-1 and TRBJ2-7, with unresolved D. The source material was PBMCs from blood, sampled less than 15 days before vaccination. CDR3 nucleotides: TGCAGTGCTACGTTTAGGGAGCAGTACTTC. It translates to CSATFREQYF.